This TCR beta chain was sequenced in a study of cytomegalovirus exposure and HLA in healthy donors. As regards this clone: Its ends do not fully match the called genes, so a read error is possible.

The CDR3 loop spans 13 amino acids. In germline, CDR1 is LGHNA, CDR2 YNFKEQ. PCR primers comprised 60 Vbeta and 13 Jbeta primers. Libraries were prepared by immunoSEQ multiplex PCR; TCRdb keeps only in-frame clonotypes and omits some of them. The sample contains under 250,000 clones, 78% of which appear only once. The TCR was taken from a boy younger than 18 in good health and CMV-seronegative. The material sequenced was PBMCs. The J gene is TRBJ2-5, the V gene TRBV4-2; D is unresolved. The chain's CDR3 is CASSQAPFPPANF. DNA of the CDR3: TGTGCCAGCAGCCAAGCCCCATTCCCGCCCGCGAACTTC.